One and the same sample provided the 21 T cell receptor beta chains below, sequenced in a study of T cells in localized non-small cell lung cancer. Generated by immunoSEQ multiplex PCR, the TCRdb table keeps only in-frame clones and is missing some. The sample comprises around 96,000 clones, approximately 91% of which are singletons, and roughly 4.3% rests with the top ten. The sample was PBMCs, taken before any cancer treatment. The receptor source for this set is a woman aged 35 to 75 with stage II squamous cell lung carcinoma.

This chain uses TRBV2 with TRBJ2-3, with TRBD2 matching 11 bases. Germline loops: CDR1 SNHLY, CDR2 FYNNEI. The CDR3 extends over 15 amino acids. After removal of 6 bases from V and 6 bases from J, the junction contained 8 bases not matched to a gene. The CDR3 loop is CASRVLAGVADTQYF. The CDR3 DNA reads as TGTGCCAGCAGGGTACTAGCGGGAGTGGCTGATACGCAGTATTTT.

The chain links TRBV6-5 to TRBJ2-1; 13 bases match TRBD2. The CDR3 length is 16 residues. The ends lost 2 bases at V and 8 bases at J; junction bases unmatched: 6. The germline V gene has CDR1 MNHEY and CDR2 SVGAGI. The CDR3 loop is CASSYMTSGGIDEQFF. As DNA, the CDR3 is TGTGCCAGCAGTTACATGACTAGCGGGGGGATCGATGAGCAGTTCTTC.

The chain carries TRBV18 and TRBJ2-5, with D perhaps assigned TRBD1 or TRBD2 (5 bases each). This CDR3 region has 14 residues. V gave up 3 bases and J gave up 4 bases, with 12 bases separating them. Germline V gene lookup returns CDR1 KGHSH and CDR2 LQKENI. The CDR3 bases are TGTGCCAGCTCACCTAAGGTCGGGGCAGAGACCCAGTACTTC. Translation gives CASSPKVGAETQYF.

This rearrangement joins TRBV29-1 to TRBJ2-5; TRBD1 aligns across 7 bases. The CDR3 is 12 amino acids. Trimming took 6 bases from V and 5 from J; bases not matched to a gene: 6. Germline lookup yields CDR1 SQVTM and CDR2 ANQGSEA. CDR3 amino acids: CSVETGIETQYF. The CDR3 DNA reads as TGCAGCGTCGAGACAGGGATTGAGACCCAGTACTTC.

The chain is built from TRBV6-6 and TRBJ2-4; D possibly corresponds to TRBD2 (6 bases). The CDR3 has 14 residues. Between the trimmed V and J ends, which lost 4 bases and 6 bases, there was a span of 13 bases. CDR1 is MNHNY, CDR2 SVGAGI, per germline (reference sequence). The CDR3 DNA is TGTGCCAGCAGTTCCTTTGCGGGATTAAACATTCAGTACTTC. It encodes CASSSFAGLNIQYF.

The genes are TRBV5-8 and TRBJ2-1; TRBD1 is a possible D gene (5 bases). The V gene's germline CDR1 is SGHTS and CDR2 YDEGEE. The CDR3 has 13 residues. V lost 5 bases to trimming and J lost 3 bases, with 9 bases between them. The CDR3 DNA reads as TGTGCCAGCAGAAGACAGATCTACAATGAGCAGTTCTTC. Translated: CASRRQIYNEQFF.

This clone came up once. This chain joins TRBV5-1 and TRBJ2-3, with D possibly matching TRBD2 (6 bases). The CDR3 consists of 20 residues. Trimming took 0 bases from V and 0 from J, leaving 23 bases between them. Germline CDR1 is SGHRS and CDR2 is YFSETQ. Here the CDR3 reads CASSLDRRGFSGTSTDTQYF. DNA of the CDR3: TGCGCCAGCAGCTTGGACCGACGGGGGTTTAGCGGAACTAGCACAGATACGCAGTATTTT.

The genes are TRBV4-2 and TRBJ1-6; TRBD1 aligns across 8 bases. J was trimmed by 10 bases and V by 5 bases; bases with no gene match: 13. The CDR3 consists of 16 residues. Germline CDR1 is LGHNA and CDR2 is YNFKEQ. CDR3 sequence (DNA): TGTGCCAGCAGCATCCTCCTCGGACAGGGTGAATCACCCCTCCACTTT. Protein: CASSILLGQGESPLHF.

This clone came up once. The chain recombines TRBV7-9 with TRBJ2-3, with 7 bases matching TRBD2. CDR3 size: 15 residues. The V gene's germline CDR1 is SEHNR and CDR2 FQNEAQ (reference sequence). Trimming removed 3 bases from V and 5 bases from J; junction bases left unmatched: 8. The CDR3 spells CASSFRSGYRDTQYF. The CDR3 coding sequence is TGTGCCAGCAGCTTCCGTAGCGGGTATAGAGATACGCAGTATTTT. Full variable domain (missing parts from reference TRBV7-9 and TRBJ2-3): DTGVSQNPRHKITKRGQNVTFRCDPISEHNRLYWYRQTLGQGPEFLTYFQNEAQLEKSRLLSDRFSAERPKGSFSTLEIQRTEQGDSAMYLCASSFRSGYRDTQYFGPGTRLTVL.

The chain has TRBV5-6 and TRBJ2-7, with D tentatively TRBD1 (7 bases). The germline CDR1 and CDR2 sequences are SGHDT and YYEEEE. The CDR3 runs to 16 residues. Trimming left V 3 bases short and J 0 bases short, with 16 bases between. The CDR3 bases are TGTGCCAGCAGCTCGGGGGACAGCTCCATCTCCTACGAGCAGTACTTC. Protein: CASSSGDSSISYEQYF.

The V and J genes are TRBV10-3 and TRBJ1-2; 7 nucleotides line up with TRBD1. V gave up 0 bases and J gave up 2 bases; unmatched junction bases: 6. The CDR3 is 16 amino acids. Germline V gene data show CDR1 as ENHRY and CDR2 as SYGVKD. The CDR3 protein is CAISESAGGRNYGYTF. The CDR3 nucleotides are TGTGCCATCAGTGAGTCCGCAGGGGGGCGGAACTATGGCTACACCTTC.

The chain uses TRBV6-5 and TRBJ2-7; D is perhaps TRBD1 (5 bases). V dropped 4 bases and J dropped 1 base, with 11 bases sitting between them. CDR3 size: 14 residues. Germline lookup yields CDR1 MNHEY and CDR2 SVGAGI. CDR3 residues: CASSSGSKSYEQYF. The DNA for the CDR3 is TGTGCCAGCAGTTCAGGGTCGAAATCCTACGAGCAGTACTTC.

This sequence joins TRBV6-1 and TRBJ1-2; TRBD1 is a possible D gene (6 bases). Trimming shortened V by 3 bases and J by 8 bases, and 13 bases separated the two germline ends. CDR1 MNHNS and CDR2 SASEGT come from the germline V gene. The CDR3 extends over 13 amino acids. CDR3 loop: CASSDTGRDGYTF. The CDR3 coding sequence is TGTGCCAGCAGTGATACAGGGCGTGACGGCTACACCTTC.

This sequence joins TRBV18 and TRBJ1-5, with no clear D. The CDR3 sequence is 15 residues long. V shed 2 bases and J shed 3 bases, with 11 bases lying between them. From germline, CDR1 is KGHSH and CDR2 LQKENI. The DNA of the CDR3 is TGTGCCAGCTCACCAGCCCCGGTTTACAATCAGCCCCAGCATTTT. Amino acid sequence: CASSPAPVYNQPQHF. Using reference TRBV18 and TRBJ1-5 for the parts outside the CDR3, the full variable domain is NAGVMQNPRHLVRRRGQEARLRCSPMKGHSHVYWYRQLPEEGLKFMVYLQKENIIDESGMPKERFSAEFPKEGPSILRIQQVVRGDSAAYFCASSPAPVYNQPQHFGDGTRLSIL.

The rearrangement joins TRBV19 to TRBJ1-2; 9 positions agree with TRBD1. Germline assignment: CDR1 LNHDA and CDR2 SQIVND (reference sequence). The trim removed 6 bases at V and 11 bases at J, leaving 16 bases unmatched. This CDR3 is built from 15 residues. The CDR3 sequence: CASRGTGGREGSYTF. The CDR3 region has the DNA TGTGCCAGTAGAGGTACAGGGGGCAGAGAAGGGAGTTACACCTTC.

The chain links TRBV6-1 to TRBJ2-2, with D unclear. Trimming removed 1 base from V and 5 bases from J, with 11 bases in between. The CDR3 spans 15 residues. Germline V gene lookup returns CDR1 MNHNS and CDR2 SASEGT. In DNA form, the CDR3 reads TGTGCCAGCAGTGAAGGGGGAATGGGAACCGGGGAGCTGTTTTTT. The encoded protein is CASSEGGMGTGELFF.

The CDR3 nucleotides are TGTGCCTGGAGTGAAGACTACGGCGAGCAGTACTTC. Protein product: CAWSEDYGEQYF. J is TRBJ2-7 and V is TRBV30, with D perhaps matching TRBD2 (5 bases). This CDR3 is built from 12 residues. The ends were cut back, 1 base at V and 6 bases at J, with 10 bases in the middle. Per germline, CDR1 GTSNPN and CDR2 SVGIG (reference sequence).

The chain carries TRBV6-1 and TRBJ1-4; D is possibly TRBD1 (5 bases). The CDR3 extends over 13 amino acids. Trimming took 11 bases from V and 8 from J, leaving 18 bases between them. Germline CDR1 MNHNS, CDR2 SASEGT. This CDR3 reads CAAQAGLREKLFF. DNA of the CDR3: TGTGCCGCCCAAGCAGGGTTAAGGGAAAAACTGTTTTTT.

In this sample, this clone turned up a few times. The chain is built from TRBV19 and TRBJ1-5, with a possible D match to TRBD1 (5 bases). The germline V and J ends were trimmed by 7 bases and 3 bases, with 16 bases remaining between them. The CDR3 is 15 residues long. Per germline, CDR1 LNHDA and CDR2 SQIVND (reference sequence). This chain's CDR3 is CASTSRVDINQPQHF. CDR3 sequence (DNA): TGTGCCAGTACCTCCCGGGTGGACATCAATCAGCCCCAGCATTTT.

This chain joins TRBV28 and TRBJ2-7; 7 bases map to TRBD1. Germline V gene lookup returns CDR1 MDHEN and CDR2 SYDVKM. The CDR3 has 14 residues. J gave up 3 bases and V 10 bases, and 12 bases lay outside the gene matches. CDR3 region: CATVSGGIYYEQYF. The CDR3 nucleotides read TGTGCCACCGTCTCAGGGGGTATTTACTACGAGCAGTACTTC.

The gene calls are TRBV27 and TRBJ1-1; the D is unclear. This CDR3 has 13 amino acids. The germline V and J ends were trimmed by 3 bases and 1 base, with 6 bases remaining between them. From germline, CDR1 is MNHEY and CDR2 SMNVEV (reference sequence). The CDR3 reads CASSLAANTEAFF. Written as DNA, the CDR3 is TGTGCCAGCAGTTTGGCAGCGAACACTGAAGCTTTCTTT.